This TCR beta chain was recovered during a study of CD8 T cells in Susac syndrome. CDR3 length: 14 residues. V shed 8 bases and J 8 bases; nucleotides not matched to a gene: 13. Germline V gene sequence: CDR1 DFQATT, CDR2 SNEGSKA (reference sequence). RNA totalling about 0.5 to 1 ug underwent reverse transcription with random hexamers. TCRdb reanalysed the immunoSEQ multiplex PCR reads using MiXCR and keeps one entry per CDR3 protein. The data hold fewer than 200,000 distinct CDR3 sequences, with around 94% observed a single time. The sample comprised CD4+ T cells from PBMCs. V and J are TRBV20-1 and TRBJ1-2, with 11 bases matching TRBD1. This sequence originates from a human donor with Susac syndrome. CDR3 residues: CSTDRGRGVRGYTF. The CDR3 DNA reads TGCAGTACGGACAGGGGGCGAGGTGTTCGGGGCTACACCTTC.